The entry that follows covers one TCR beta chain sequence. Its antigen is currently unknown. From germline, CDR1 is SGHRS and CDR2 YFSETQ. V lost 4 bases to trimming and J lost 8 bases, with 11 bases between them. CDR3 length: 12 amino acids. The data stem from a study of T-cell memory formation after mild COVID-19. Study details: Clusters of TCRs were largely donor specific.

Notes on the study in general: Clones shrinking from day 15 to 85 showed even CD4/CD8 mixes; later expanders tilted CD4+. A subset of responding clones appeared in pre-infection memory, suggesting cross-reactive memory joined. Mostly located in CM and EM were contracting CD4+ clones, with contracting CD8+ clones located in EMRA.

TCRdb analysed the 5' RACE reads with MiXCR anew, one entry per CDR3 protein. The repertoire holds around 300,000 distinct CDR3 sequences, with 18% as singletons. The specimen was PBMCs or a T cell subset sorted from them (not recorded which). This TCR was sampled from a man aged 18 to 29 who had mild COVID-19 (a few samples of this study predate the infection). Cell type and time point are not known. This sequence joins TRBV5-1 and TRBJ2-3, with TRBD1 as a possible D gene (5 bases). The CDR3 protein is CASSIQGVTQYF. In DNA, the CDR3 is TGCGCCAGCAGCATCCAGGGTGTTACGCAGTATTTT.